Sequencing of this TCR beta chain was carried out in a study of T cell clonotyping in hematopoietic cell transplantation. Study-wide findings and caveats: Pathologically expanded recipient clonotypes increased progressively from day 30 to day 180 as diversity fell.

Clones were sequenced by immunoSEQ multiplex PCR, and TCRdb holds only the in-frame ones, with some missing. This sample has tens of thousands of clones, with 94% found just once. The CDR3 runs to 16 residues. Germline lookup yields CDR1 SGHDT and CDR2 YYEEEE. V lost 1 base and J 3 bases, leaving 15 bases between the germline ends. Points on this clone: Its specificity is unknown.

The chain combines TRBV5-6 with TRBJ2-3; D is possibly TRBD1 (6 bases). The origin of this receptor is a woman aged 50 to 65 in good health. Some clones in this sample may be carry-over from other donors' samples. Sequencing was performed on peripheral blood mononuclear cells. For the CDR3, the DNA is TGTGCCAGCAGCTTGTGGGGGTTGGGGACAACAGATACGCAGTATTTT. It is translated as CASSLWGLGTTDTQYF.